This T cell receptor beta chain was sequenced in a study of blood T cell repertoires in COVID-19. The CDR3 contains 14 residues. V dropped 0 bases and J dropped 3 bases, with 6 bases sitting between them. The germline gives CDR1 SGHNT, CDR2 YYREEE (reference sequence). This clone showed up just once. Produced via immunoSEQ multiplex PCR; TCRdb's table is partial and in-frame only. The table lists 70,000 to 90,000 clones, over 75% of them singletons. Sequencing was performed on peripheral blood. The source of this sequence is a man between 60 and 75 years old with acute or convalescent COVID-19. The rearrangement uses TRBV5-4 and TRBJ2-2; the D is unclear. The CDR3 coding sequence is TGTGCCAGCAGCTTGGACTCGTACACCGGGGAGCTGTTTTTT. Translated: CASSLDSYTGELFF.